This T cell receptor (beta chain) was sequenced during a study of cytomegalovirus exposure and HLA in healthy donors. Notes on the study in general: Reportedly, fewer N-insertions than the approximately 600-donor mean appeared in an Asian-associated ancestry cluster in a later analysis. Only CMV serostatus was available as immune exposure information. For most subjects, TCR beta sequences were reported to predict HLA-A and HLA-B alleles with accuracy.

Primers for the PCR totalled 60 Vbeta and 13 Jbeta. The table came from immunoSEQ multiplex PCR; TCRdb's copy has only in-frame clones and leaves some out. The sample has around 130,000 clones; roughly three quarters are singletons. This CDR3 spans 17 amino acids. All the people who gave samples were healthy bone marrow donors. Concerning this clone: Its antigen is not identified.

Sequences were obtained from PBMCs. The chain carries TRBV21-1 and TRBJ1-2; the tabulated D call, TRBD1, remains unverified against the DNA. TRBV21-1 is a pseudogene segment. The TCR sequence derives from a woman between 55 and 75 years old in good health and CMV-seronegative. The CDR3 DNA follows: TGTGCCAGCAGCAAAGCGAGACGACAGGGGTGTCTTCATGGCTACACCTTC. It yields the protein CASSKARRQGCLHGYTF.